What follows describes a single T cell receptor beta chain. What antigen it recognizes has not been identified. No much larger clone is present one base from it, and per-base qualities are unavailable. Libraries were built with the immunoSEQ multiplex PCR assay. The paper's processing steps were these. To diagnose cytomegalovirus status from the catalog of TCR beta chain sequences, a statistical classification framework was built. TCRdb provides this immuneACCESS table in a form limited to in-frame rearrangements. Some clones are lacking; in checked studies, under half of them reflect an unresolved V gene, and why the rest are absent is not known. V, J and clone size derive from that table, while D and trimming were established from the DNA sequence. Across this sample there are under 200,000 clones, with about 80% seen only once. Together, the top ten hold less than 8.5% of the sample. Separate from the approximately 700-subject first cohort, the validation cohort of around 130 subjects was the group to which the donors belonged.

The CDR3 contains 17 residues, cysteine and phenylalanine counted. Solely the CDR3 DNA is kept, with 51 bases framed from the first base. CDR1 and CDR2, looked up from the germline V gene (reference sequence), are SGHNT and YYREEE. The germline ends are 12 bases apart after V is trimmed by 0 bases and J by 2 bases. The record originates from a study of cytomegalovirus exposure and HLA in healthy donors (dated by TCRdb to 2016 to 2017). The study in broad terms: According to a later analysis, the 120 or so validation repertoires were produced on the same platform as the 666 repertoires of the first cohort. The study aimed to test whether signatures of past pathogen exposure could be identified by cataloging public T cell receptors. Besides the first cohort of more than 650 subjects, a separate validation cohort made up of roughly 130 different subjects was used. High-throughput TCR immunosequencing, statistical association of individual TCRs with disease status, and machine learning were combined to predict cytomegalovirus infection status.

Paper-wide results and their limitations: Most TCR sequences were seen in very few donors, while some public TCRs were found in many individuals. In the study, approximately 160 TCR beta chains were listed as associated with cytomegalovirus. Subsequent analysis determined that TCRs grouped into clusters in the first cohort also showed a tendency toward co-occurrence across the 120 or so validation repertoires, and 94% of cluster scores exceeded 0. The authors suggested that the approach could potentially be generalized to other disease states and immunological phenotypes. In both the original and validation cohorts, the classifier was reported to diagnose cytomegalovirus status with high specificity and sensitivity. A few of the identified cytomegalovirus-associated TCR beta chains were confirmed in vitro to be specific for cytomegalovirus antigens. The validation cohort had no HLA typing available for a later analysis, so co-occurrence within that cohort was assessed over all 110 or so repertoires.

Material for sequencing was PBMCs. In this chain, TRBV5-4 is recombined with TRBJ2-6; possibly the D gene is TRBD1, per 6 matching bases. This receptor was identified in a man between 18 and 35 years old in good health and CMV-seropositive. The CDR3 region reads CASSLGTALTGANVLTF. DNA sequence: TGTGCCAGCAGCTTGGGGACAGCGCTAACTGGGGCCAACGTCCTGACTTTC.